This paragraph covers one TCR beta chain sequence. The target antigen is unknown. The data are from a study of cytomegalovirus exposure and HLA in healthy donors. General study points: Presence/absence analyses assumed roughly uniform sequencing depth across donors, which may not hold. Sequences of the TCR beta chain were said to predict the HLA-A and HLA-B alleles of most subjects accurately.

Researchers ran the PCR with 60 Vbeta and 13 Jbeta primers. Clones were read by immunoSEQ multiplex PCR, and TCRdb kept only the in-frame ones, dropping some. The sample has approximately 120,000 clones, just under 75% seen once; the top ten hold 4.5% to 5%. The CDR3 consists of 15 residues. V was shortened by 2 bases and J by 2 bases, with 10 bases between the two germline ends. The germline V gene has CDR1 MNHNS and CDR2 SASEGT. Donors likely had unrecorded immune exposures despite being nominally healthy when sampled. This rearrangement joins TRBV6-1 to TRBJ2-1, with TRBD1 as a possible D gene (5 bases). Sequenced material: PBMCs. The sequence was collected from a man aged 55 to 70 in good health and CMV-seropositive. The CDR3 reads CASSESQGTYNEQFF. CDR3 nucleotides: TGTGCCAGCAGTGAAAGCCAGGGCACCTACAATGAGCAGTTCTTC.